Listed below are T cell receptor beta chains from one sample, sequenced in a study of T cell repertoires in cytomegalovirus infection. The antigens of these receptors remain unknown. TCRdb ran MiXCR on the reads and lists one entry per CDR3 protein. The repertoire consists of around 430,000 distinct CDR3 sequences, with roughly 43% occurring once and the leading ten covering about two fifths. The specimen was cultured PBMCs, collected from culture after CMV antigen stimulation. Receptors originate from a human donor in good health (CMV status not recorded). Some clones in this sample may be carry-over from other donors' samples. Each CDR3 is given with its conserved first and last residue. A D gene is named only where the DNA matches it firmly. Clone size appears in some rows only: once, few, many, or a class for an expanded clone.

V,size,D,J,DNA,CDR3
TRBV7-2,many,TRBD1,TRBJ2-7,TGTGCCAGCAGCGTAGACAGGGGCTACGAGCAGTACTTC,CASSVDRGYEQYF
TRBV12-3/TRBV12-4,few,NA,TRBJ2-3,TGTGCCAGCAGTATAAGGGTTGGGAATACGCAGTATTTT,CASSIRVGNTQYF
TRBV7-8,NA,NA,TRBJ2-5,TGTGCCAGCAGCGCCGATTTAGAGACCCAGTACTTC,CASSADLETQYF
TRBV4-1,once,NA,TRBJ1-5,TGCGCCAGCACACCCAGGGCATGGGGAAATCAGCCCCAGCATTTT,CASTPRAWGNQPQHF
TRBV7-2,many,NA,TRBJ2-7,TGTGCCAGCAGCCCCTCTTCGACGAGCCCATTAGACGAGCAGTACTTC,CASSPSSTSPLDEQYF
TRBV10-3,NA,TRBD2,TRBJ2-3,TGTGCCATCAGTGATCGGACTAGCGGGAGGAGCCCAGATACGCAGTATTTT,CAISDRTSGRSPDTQYF
TRBV7-9,NA,TRBD2,TRBJ2-3,TGTGCCAGCAGCTCCGATCTAGCGGGAGGTTTAACAGATACGCAGTATTTT,CASSSDLAGGLTDTQYF
TRBV11-2,NA,NA,TRBJ2-5,TGTGCCAGCACCAAACGTCGTACCCACCAAGAGACCCAGTACTTC,CASTKRRTHQETQYF
TRBV6-2/TRBV6-3,NA,NA,TRBJ2-7,TGTGCCAGCAGTAAGAGGGAATTCAGCGAGCAGTACTTC,CASSKREFSEQYF
TRBV28,many,NA,TRBJ2-5,TGTGCCAGCAGTCAGGTCGGTTTTGCGGAGACCCAGTACTTC,CASSQVGFAETQYF
TRBV19,few,NA,TRBJ1-4,TGTGCCAGTCCGCAGGGGAAGTCAACTAATGAAAAACTGTTTTTT,CASPQGKSTNEKLFF
TRBV9,NA,NA,TRBJ2-2,TGTGCCAGCAGCGAAGGAACCGGGAGGAACACCGGGGAGCTGTTTTTT,CASSEGTGRNTGELFF
TRBV7-2,few,NA,TRBJ2-1,TGTGCCAGCAGCTTGAGGGGACTTACCTACAATGAGCAGTTCTTC,CASSLRGLTYNEQFF
TRBV7-4,once,NA,TRBJ1-2,TGTGCCAGCAGCTTAGTAGGCAGAGGCGGCTATGGCTACACCTTC,CASSLVGRGGYGYTF
TRBV7-8,few,TRBD2,TRBJ2-3,TGTGCCAGCAGCTTAGACGCGGGGGTCCCGGGAGATACGCAGTATTTT,CASSLDAGVPGDTQYF
TRBV7-2,many,NA,TRBJ1-2,TGTGCCAGCAGCCCACAGACCGGAGGCAGTTATGGCTACACCTTC,CASSPQTGGSYGYTF
TRBV4-2,NA,NA,TRBJ2-5,TGTGCCAGCAGCCAAGATCAGAACCGGGGGACCCAGTACTTC,CASSQDQNRGTQYF
TRBV19,NA,TRBD2,TRBJ2-1,TGTGCCAGTAGTAATAGCGGGAGCGGCTACAATGAGCAGTTCTTC,CASSNSGSGYNEQFF
TRBV7-2,many,NA,TRBJ1-1,TGTGCCAGCAGCTTGAAACGGACCCAACCAGAAGCTTTCTTT,CASSLKRTQPEAFF
TRBV5-5,once,NA,TRBJ2-2,TGTGCCAGCAGCTTGGTTCCGCCACCCACCGGGGAGCTGTTTTTT,CASSLVPPPTGELFF
TRBV6-6,few,NA,TRBJ2-5,TGTGCCAGCGAAGACCAAGAGACCCAGTACTTC,CASEDQETQYF
TRBV7-2,few,NA,TRBJ2-7,TGTGCCAGCAGCGAAGGCGGAGGGCAGTACTTC,CASSEGGGQYF
TRBV10-3,NA,TRBD1,TRBJ1-1,TGTGCCATCGGGGACAGGGGGAACACTGAAGCTTTCTTT,CAIGDRGNTEAFF
TRBV7-3,NA,NA,TRBJ2-1,TGTGCCAGCAGGGTCGCGCTTGGCAATGAGCAGTTCTTC,CASRVALGNEQFF
TRBV12-3/TRBV12-4,NA,TRBD1,TRBJ2-3,TGTGCCAGCAGTTTAATCCAGGGGGGCACAGATACGCAGTATTTT,CASSLIQGGTDTQYF
TRBV20-1,NA,TRBD1,TRBJ2-1,TGCAGTGCTAGAGATCGGGCAGGGGGCATGTATGAGCAGTTCTTC,CSARDRAGGMYEQFF
TRBV27,few,NA,TRBJ1-5,TGTGCCAGCAGCTTCGGGCAGGGAGGTCAGCCCCAGCATTTT,CASSFGQGGQPQHF
TRBV7-2,NA,NA,TRBJ1-4,TGTGCCAGCAGCTTTAAGGCCGCCTCTAATGAAAAACTGTTTTTT,CASSFKAASNEKLFF
TRBV5-4,NA,TRBD1,TRBJ2-1,TGTGCCAGCAGCATAAGGACAGGCCCGGATGAGCAGTTCTTC,CASSIRTGPDEQFF
TRBV11-2,NA,TRBD2,TRBJ2-1,TGTGCCAGCAGCTTAGAGGGACGAGCGGGAGGGCCGTACAATGAGCAGTTCTTC,CASSLEGRAGGPYNEQFF
TRBV2,few,TRBD2,TRBJ2-1,TGTGCCAGCAGGGCCGGGACTAGCGGATACAATGAGCAGTTCTTC,CASRAGTSGYNEQFF
TRBV19,few,NA,TRBJ2-1,TGTGCCAGTAGTAAGGTTGGGCACTCCTACAATGAGCAGTTCTTC,CASSKVGHSYNEQFF
TRBV10-1,NA,NA,TRBJ2-7,TGCGCCAGCAGTGAGGGCCGGAATTCGCAGCGACCCTACGAGCAGTACTTC,CASSEGRNSQRPYEQYF
TRBV7-2,few,NA,TRBJ2-3,TGTGCCAGCAGCCCCCCCCAGCGGTTTACAACTAGCACAGATACGCAGTATTTT,CASSPPQRFTTSTDTQYF
TRBV7-2,NA,NA,TRBJ1-3,TGTGCCAGCAGCGTTAACCCCGACAGTGCTGGAAACACCATATATTTT,CASSVNPDSAGNTIYF
TRBV6-2/TRBV6-3,NA,NA,TRBJ1-1,TGTGCCAGCAGTTACAAACAGAGTGAGGTGAACACTGAAGCTTTCTTT,CASSYKQSEVNTEAFF
TRBV6-1,few,TRBD2,TRBJ2-7,TGTGCCAGCAGTTCCCAAACCGGGGGCGGGGGGTTCCCTGGGGAGCAGTACTTC,CASSSQTGGGGFPGEQYF
TRBV7-8,few,NA,TRBJ2-2,TGTGCCAGCAGCTTAGCCCAGGGACTTAACACCGGGGAGCTGTTTTTT,CASSLAQGLNTGELFF
TRBV2,NA,TRBD1,TRBJ2-1,TGTGCCAGCAGCAAACGAACCGGGACAGGGGAGCAGTTCTTC,CASSKRTGTGEQFF
TRBV11-2,few,TRBD2,TRBJ2-1,TGTGCCAGCAGTCGCGGGAGGAGCTCCTACAATGAGCAGTTCTTC,CASSRGRSSYNEQFF
TRBV7-2,many,TRBD2,TRBJ2-5,TGTGCCAGCAGCTTAGCTCATCCCTCTAGCGGGCAAGAGACCCAGTACTTC,CASSLAHPSSGQETQYF
TRBV6-5,few,TRBD1,TRBJ2-7,TGTGCCAGCACCGGCCTAGGGGACAGCTCCTACGAGCAGTACTTC,CASTGLGDSSYEQYF
TRBV6-1,NA,NA,TRBJ2-3,TGTGCCAGCAGTTACGCCTCGGTGAGACCTAGCACAGATACGCAGTATTTT,CASSYASVRPSTDTQYF
TRBV30,NA,NA,TRBJ2-7,TGTGCCTGGAATCTGGACACTCAAGAGCAGTACTTC,CAWNLDTQEQYF
TRBV7-9,NA,TRBD1,TRBJ2-3,TGTGCCAGCAGTTCCGGACAGGGGGCTACAGATACGCAGTATTTT,CASSSGQGATDTQYF
TRBV10-3,NA,TRBD2,TRBJ2-3,TGTGCCATCGCTGGGACTAGCGGGAGTGTCACAGATACGCAGTATTTT,CAIAGTSGSVTDTQYF
TRBV29-1,NA,TRBD2,TRBJ2-1,TGCAGCGTCGTACGACTAGCGGGAGGGGGCAATGAGCAGTTCTTC,CSVVRLAGGGNEQFF